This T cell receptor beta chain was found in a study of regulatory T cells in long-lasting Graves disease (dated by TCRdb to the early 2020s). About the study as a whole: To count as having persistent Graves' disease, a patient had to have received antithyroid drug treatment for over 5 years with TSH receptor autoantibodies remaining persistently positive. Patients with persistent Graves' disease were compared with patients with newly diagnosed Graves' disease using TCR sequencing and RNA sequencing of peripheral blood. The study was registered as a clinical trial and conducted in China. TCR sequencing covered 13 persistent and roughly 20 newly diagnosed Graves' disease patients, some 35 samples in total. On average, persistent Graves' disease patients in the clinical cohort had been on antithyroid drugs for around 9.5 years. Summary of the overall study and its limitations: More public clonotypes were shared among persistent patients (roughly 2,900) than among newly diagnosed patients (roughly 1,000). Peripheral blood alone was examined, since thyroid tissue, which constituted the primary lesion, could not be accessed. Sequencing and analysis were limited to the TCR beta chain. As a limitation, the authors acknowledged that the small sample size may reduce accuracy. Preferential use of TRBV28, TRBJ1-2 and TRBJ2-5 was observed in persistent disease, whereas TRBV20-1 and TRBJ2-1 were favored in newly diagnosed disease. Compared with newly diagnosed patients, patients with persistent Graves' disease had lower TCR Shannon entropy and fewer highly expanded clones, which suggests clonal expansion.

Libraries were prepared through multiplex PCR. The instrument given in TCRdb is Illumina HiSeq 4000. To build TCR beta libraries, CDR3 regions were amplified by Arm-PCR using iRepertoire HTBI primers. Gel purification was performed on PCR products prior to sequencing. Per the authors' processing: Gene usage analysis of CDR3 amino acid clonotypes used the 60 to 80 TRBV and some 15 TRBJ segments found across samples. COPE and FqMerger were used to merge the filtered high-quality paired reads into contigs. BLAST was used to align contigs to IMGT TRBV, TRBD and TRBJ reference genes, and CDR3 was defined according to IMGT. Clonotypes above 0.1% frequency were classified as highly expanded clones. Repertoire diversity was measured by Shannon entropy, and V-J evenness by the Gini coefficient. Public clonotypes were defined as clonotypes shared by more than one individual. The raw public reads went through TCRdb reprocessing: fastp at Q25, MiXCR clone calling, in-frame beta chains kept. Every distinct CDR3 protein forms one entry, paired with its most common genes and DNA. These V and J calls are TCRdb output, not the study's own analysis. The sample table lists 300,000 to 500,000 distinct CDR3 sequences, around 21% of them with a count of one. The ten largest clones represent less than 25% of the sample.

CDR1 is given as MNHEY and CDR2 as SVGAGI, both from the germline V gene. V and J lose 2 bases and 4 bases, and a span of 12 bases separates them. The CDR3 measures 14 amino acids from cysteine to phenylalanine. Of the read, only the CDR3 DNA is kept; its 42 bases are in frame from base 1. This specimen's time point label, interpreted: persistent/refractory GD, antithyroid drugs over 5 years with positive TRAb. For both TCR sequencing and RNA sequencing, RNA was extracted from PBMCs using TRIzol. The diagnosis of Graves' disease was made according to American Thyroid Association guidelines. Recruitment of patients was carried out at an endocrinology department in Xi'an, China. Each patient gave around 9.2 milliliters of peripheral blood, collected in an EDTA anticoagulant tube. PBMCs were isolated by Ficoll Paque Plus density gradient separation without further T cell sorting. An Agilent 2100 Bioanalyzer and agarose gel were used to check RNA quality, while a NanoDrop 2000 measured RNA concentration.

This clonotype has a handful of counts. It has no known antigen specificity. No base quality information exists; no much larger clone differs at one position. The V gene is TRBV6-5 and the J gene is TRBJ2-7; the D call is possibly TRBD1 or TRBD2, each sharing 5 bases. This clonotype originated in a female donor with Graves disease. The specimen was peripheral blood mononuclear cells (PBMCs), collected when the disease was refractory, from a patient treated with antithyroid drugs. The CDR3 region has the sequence CASSYTGAYYEQYF. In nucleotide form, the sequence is TGTGCCAGCAGTTACACCGGGGCATATTACGAGCAGTACTTC.